A single sample gave rise to the 11 T cell receptor beta chains below, sequenced in a study of CD8+CD57+ T cells in acquired aplastic anemia. TCR beta VDJ combinations and CDR3 sequences were profiled from genomic DNA. TCRdb used MiXCR to reprocess the reads, holding one entry per CDR3 protein. The table lists some 280,000 distinct CDR3 sequences, 45% to 70% of them singletons. The specimen was sorted CD4+, CD8+, or CD8+CD57+ T cells (not recorded which) from PBMCs. The source is a human donor with severe aplastic anemia or a healthy control (not recorded which).

The V and J genes are TRBV3-1 and TRBJ2-7; D gene ambiguous. The CDR3 runs 12 residues. From germline, CDR1 is LGHDT and CDR2 YNNKEL (reference sequence). Trimming removed 1 base at V and 3 bases at J, with 4 bases between. CDR3 DNA sequence: TGTGCCAGCAGCCAAGTTCGCTACGAGCAGTACTTC. This encodes CASSQVRYEQYF.

The chain employs TRBV7-2 and TRBJ2-3; unclear D gene. CDR3 length: 14 residues. CDR1 is SGHTA and CDR2 is FQGNSA in the germline V gene. Trimming left V 1 base short and J 4 bases short, with 9 bases between. The chain's CDR3 is CASSLGSYSDTQYF. The DNA of the CDR3 is TGTGCCAGCAGCTTAGGCTCTTACTCAGATACGCAGTATTTT.

The chain recombines TRBV12-3 or TRBV12-4 with TRBJ1-5; perhaps TRBD1 as D (5 bases). The CDR3 runs 14 residues. Trimming shortened V by 7 bases and J by 2 bases, and 12 bases separated the two germline ends. Here the CDR3 DNA reads TGTGCCAGCACCAAACAGGTGCGCAATCAGCCCCAGCATTTT. This encodes CASTKQVRNQPQHF.

The chain combines TRBV4-1 with TRBJ1-6, with 7 bases identical to TRBD1. This CDR3 region has 15 residues. Germline V gene lookup returns CDR1 MGHRA and CDR2 YSYEKL. The J segment lost 9 bases and the V segment lost 2 bases, leaving 7 bases of the junction unmatched. CDR3 nucleotides: TGCGCCAGCAGCCAATATACAGGGGAAGGTTCACCCCTCCACTTT. Translating it yields CASSQYTGEGSPLHF.

The V and J genes are TRBV7-3 and TRBJ1-3; D possibly corresponds to TRBD1 (6 bases). From germline, CDR1 is SGHTA and CDR2 FQGTGA. V shed 11 bases and J shed 11 bases, with 16 bases lying between them. This CDR3 spans 11 amino acids. In nucleotides, the CDR3 is TGTGCCTCACATCGGGGGGGCCCCATATATTTT. Translating it yields CASHRGGPIYF.

The sample holds many counts of this clonotype. V and J are TRBV24-1 and TRBJ1-4, with TRBD1 matching over 10 bases. The germline CDR1 and CDR2 sequences are KGHDR and SFDVKD. The CDR3 contains 15 residues. With V trimmed by 4 bases and J by 7 bases, 5 bases remained unmatched. CDR3 residues: CATSDTGTGAEKLFF. CDR3 bases: TGTGCCACCAGTGACACCGGGACAGGGGCTGAAAAACTGTTTTTT.

This clonotype came up many times. CDR3 coding DNA: TGTGCCAGCAGCCCACGGCCAGCGGAAGTGGGGGGAGGCTACACCTTC. Its protein is CASSPRPAEVGGGYTF. The chain couples TRBV7-2 to TRBJ1-2; possible D gene TRBD1, 5 bases. The germline V gene has CDR1 SGHTA and CDR2 FQGNSA. CDR3 length equals 16 residues. Deletions cut 5 bases from V and 8 bases from J, with 24 bases between. Variable domain in full (rest from reference TRBV7-2 and TRBJ1-2): GAGVSQSPSNKVTEKGKDVELRCDPISGHTALYWYRQSLGQGLEFLIYFQGNSAPDKSGLPSDRFSAERTGGSVSTLTIQRTQQEDSAVYLCASSPRPAEVGGGYTFGSGTRLTVV.

This clonotype was counted at least ten times. The rearrangement joins TRBV18 to TRBJ2-7; D might be TRBD1 (6 bases). Trimming stripped 2 bases from V and 4 bases from J, with 12 bases between. Per germline, CDR1 KGHSH and CDR2 LQKENI. The CDR3 is made up of 14 amino acids. The CDR3 DNA follows: TGTGCCAGCTCACCATTGGACAGCCAATACGAGCAGTACTTC. It codes for CASSPLDSQYEQYF. The whole variable domain, filled in from reference TRBV18 and TRBJ2-7, reads NAGVMQNPRHLVRRRGQEARLRCSPMKGHSHVYWYRQLPEEGLKFMVYLQKENIIDESGMPKERFSAEFPKEGPSILRIQQVVRGDSAAYFCASSPLDSQYEQYFGPGTRLTVT.

In this sample, this clonotype turned up a few times. The chain links TRBV7-2 to TRBJ1-6; 7 bases match TRBD1. The V gene end was trimmed by 5 bases and the J gene end by 2 bases; junction bases not matched to a gene: 3. Germline V lookup: CDR1 SGHTA, CDR2 FQGNSA. CDR3 length: 15 residues. In DNA form, the CDR3 reads TGTGCCAGCAGCCAAGGGGGCACCTATAATTCACCCCTCCACTTT. Its translation: CASSQGGTYNSPLHF.

This clonotype came up many times. The chain recombines TRBV12-3 or TRBV12-4 with TRBJ2-2; D remains unclear. The CDR3 sequence is 14 residues long. The V and J ends lost 6 bases and 3 bases respectively, with 11 bases between them. This chain's CDR3 is CASRYFPYTGELFF. The CDR3 region has the DNA TGTGCCAGCAGATATTTCCCTTACACCGGGGAGCTGTTTTTT.

The chain has TRBV19 and TRBJ2-1; the D gene is possibly TRBD2 (6 bases). Germline CDR1 LNHDA, CDR2 SQIVND (reference sequence). Trimming stripped 7 bases from V and 7 bases from J, with 20 bases between. The CDR3 sequence is 15 residues long. Here the CDR3 DNA reads TGTGCCAGTAATTTGGGGGGAAGGGGCATGAATGAGCAGTTCTTC. It translates to CASNLGGRGMNEQFF.